This T cell receptor beta chain was captured by sequencing in a study of cytotoxic CD8 clonotypes in ibrutinib-treated CLL. Background on the study: There were approximately ten relapsed/refractory patients and about 14 treatment-naive patients, and roughly 18 were IGHV unmutated. Investigators reported roughly 24 partial and 2 complete responses; after median approximately 63 months, around 15 patients remained remitted and about 12 progressed.

A remark on this clone: No antigen is known for it.

Clones were sequenced by immunoSEQ multiplex PCR, and TCRdb holds only the in-frame ones, with some missing. The sample carries 140,000 to 150,000 clones, around 76% recorded once. V shed 7 bases and J shed 4 bases, with 19 bases lying between them. The CDR3 covers 15 residues. Germline V gene lookup returns CDR1 SGHTA and CDR2 FQGTGA. Regarding the study as a whole: The public clonotypes identified were infrequent and showed contraction or stability on treatment. Baseline clonality, higher than in age-matched healthy donors, tracked circulating CD8+ T-cell counts.

This chain joins TRBV7-3 and TRBJ1-1; possible D gene TRBD1, 6 bases. This material consisted of PBMCs, taken after 24 months of ibrutinib treatment. The source of this sequence is a human donor with chronic lymphocytic leukemia. The CDR3 region has the DNA TGTGCCAGCAAATTGGGTCCGGGGGCACCCACTGAAGCTTTCTTT. Translated: CASKLGPGAPTEAFF.